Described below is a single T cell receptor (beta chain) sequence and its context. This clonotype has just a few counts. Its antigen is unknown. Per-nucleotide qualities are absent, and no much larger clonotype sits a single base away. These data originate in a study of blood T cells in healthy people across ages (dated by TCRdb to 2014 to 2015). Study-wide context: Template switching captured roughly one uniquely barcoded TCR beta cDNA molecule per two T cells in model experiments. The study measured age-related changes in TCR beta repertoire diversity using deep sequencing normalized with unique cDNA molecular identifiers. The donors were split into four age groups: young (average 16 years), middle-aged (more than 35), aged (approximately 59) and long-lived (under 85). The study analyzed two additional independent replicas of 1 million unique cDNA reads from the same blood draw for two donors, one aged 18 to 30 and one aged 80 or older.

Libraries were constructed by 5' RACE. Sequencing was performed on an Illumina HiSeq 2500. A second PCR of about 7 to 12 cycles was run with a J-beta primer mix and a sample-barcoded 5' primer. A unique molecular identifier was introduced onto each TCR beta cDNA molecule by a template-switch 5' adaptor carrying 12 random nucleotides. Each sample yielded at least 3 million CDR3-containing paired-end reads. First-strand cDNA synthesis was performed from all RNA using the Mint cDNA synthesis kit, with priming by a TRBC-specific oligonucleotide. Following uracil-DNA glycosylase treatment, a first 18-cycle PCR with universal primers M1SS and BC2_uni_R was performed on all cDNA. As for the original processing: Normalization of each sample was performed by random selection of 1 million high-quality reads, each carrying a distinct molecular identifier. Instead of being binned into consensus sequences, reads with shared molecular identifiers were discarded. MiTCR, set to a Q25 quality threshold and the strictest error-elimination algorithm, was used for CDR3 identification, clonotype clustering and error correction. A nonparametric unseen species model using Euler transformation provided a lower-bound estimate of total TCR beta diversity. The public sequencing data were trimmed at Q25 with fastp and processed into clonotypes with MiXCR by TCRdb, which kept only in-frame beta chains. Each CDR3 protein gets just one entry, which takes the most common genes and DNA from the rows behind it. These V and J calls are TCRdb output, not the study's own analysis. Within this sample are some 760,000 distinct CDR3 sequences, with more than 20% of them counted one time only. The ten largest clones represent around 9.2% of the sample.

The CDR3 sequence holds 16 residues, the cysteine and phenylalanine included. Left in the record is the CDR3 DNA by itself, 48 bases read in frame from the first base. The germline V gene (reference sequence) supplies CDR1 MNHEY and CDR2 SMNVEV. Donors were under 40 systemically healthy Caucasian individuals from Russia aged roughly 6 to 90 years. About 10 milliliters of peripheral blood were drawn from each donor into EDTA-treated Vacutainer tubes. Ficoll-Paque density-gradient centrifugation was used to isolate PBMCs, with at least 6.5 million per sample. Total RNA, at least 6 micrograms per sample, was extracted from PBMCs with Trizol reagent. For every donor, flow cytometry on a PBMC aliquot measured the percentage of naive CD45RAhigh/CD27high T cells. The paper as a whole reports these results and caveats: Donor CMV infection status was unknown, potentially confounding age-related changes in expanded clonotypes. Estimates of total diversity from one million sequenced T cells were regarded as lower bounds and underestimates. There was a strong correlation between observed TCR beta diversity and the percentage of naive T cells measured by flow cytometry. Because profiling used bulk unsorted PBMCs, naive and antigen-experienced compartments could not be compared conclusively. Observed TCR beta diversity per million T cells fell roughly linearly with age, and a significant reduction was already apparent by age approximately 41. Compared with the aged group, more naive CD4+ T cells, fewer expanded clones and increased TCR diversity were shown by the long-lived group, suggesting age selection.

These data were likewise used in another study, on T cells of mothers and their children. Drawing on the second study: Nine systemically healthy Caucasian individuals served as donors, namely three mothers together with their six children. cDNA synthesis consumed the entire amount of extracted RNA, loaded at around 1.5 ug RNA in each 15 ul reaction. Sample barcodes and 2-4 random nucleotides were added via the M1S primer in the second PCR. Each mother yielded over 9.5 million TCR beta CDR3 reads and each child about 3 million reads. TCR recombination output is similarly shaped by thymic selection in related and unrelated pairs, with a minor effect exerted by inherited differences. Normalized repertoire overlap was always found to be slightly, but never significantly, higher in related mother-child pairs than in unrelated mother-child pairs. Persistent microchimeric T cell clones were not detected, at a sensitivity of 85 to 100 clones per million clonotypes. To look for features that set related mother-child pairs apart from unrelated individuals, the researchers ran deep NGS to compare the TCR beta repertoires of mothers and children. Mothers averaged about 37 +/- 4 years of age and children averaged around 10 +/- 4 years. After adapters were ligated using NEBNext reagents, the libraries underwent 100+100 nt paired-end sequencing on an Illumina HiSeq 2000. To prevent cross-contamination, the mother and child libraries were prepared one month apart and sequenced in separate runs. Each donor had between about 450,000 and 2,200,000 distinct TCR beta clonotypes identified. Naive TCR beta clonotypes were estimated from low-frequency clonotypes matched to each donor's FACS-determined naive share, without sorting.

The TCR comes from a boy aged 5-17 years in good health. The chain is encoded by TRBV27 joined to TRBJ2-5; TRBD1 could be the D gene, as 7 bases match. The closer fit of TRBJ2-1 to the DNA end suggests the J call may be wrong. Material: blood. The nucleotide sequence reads TGTGCCAGCAGTTTGACAGGGCCGCACCGGGGGAATGAGCAGTTCTTC. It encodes CASSLTGPHRGNEQFF.